This T cell receptor beta chain originates from a study of T cell responses to AZD1222 COVID-19 vaccine. Data came from immunoSEQ multiplex PCR; TCRdb stores just in-frame clones and leaves some out. The repertoire holds 95,000 to 100,000 clones, with roughly 87% as singletons. Sequenced here: peripheral blood, sampled on day 0 of AZD1222 vaccination. This sequence was found in an adult in good health.

CDR3 loop: CWGRAYEQYF. The CDR3 nucleotides read TGTTGGGGTCGGGCCTACGAGCAGTACTTC. V and J are TRBV12-3 or TRBV12-4 and TRBJ2-7, with no clear D. This CDR3 is 10 amino acids long.